The source of this T cell receptor beta chain is a study of cytomegalovirus exposure and HLA in healthy donors. Study background: Among a few hundred genotyped donors, around 81% fell in the Caucasian-associated ancestry cluster. Study outcomes and limitations: TRBV6-2, TRBV6-3 and other indistinguishable V segments were excluded.

The CDR3 has 15 amino acids. V shed 0 bases, J shed 7 bases, and the junction held 10 bases outside the gene matches. Germline V lookup: CDR1 SGDLS, CDR2 YYNGEE. Both 60 Vbeta primers and 13 Jbeta primers went into the PCR. Using immunoSEQ multiplex PCR, the repertoire was profiled, and TCRdb retains in-frame clones only, with some absent. The data show roughly 120,000 clones, approximately 81% seen once. A word on this clone: Its antigen is undetermined.

The receptor comes from a man in his thirties or forties in good health and CMV-seropositive. Sequencing was performed on PBMCs. The chain couples TRBV9 to TRBJ2-7; 7 bases align to TRBD2. The chain's CDR3 is CASSVDGGRAQEQYF. CDR3 in DNA: TGTGCCAGCAGCGTAGATGGCGGGAGAGCCCAGGAGCAGTACTTC.